This T cell receptor (beta chain) stems from a study of neurological immune-mediated disorders (dated by TCRdb to between 2017 and 2020). About the investigation overall: Peripheral blood TCR-beta repertoires from patients with HTLV-I-associated myelopathy (HAM/TSP), patients with multiple sclerosis, and healthy controls were compared in the study using UMI-based sequencing. Alongside PBMC samples, the set of more than 85 TCR-beta libraries contained longitudinal samples, technical triplicates, and paired CD4+ and CD8+ T-cell subsets that had been sorted. The cohort comprised about 68 subjects: around 15 HAM/TSP patients, some 34 multiple sclerosis patients and about 20 healthy controls. The paper's findings and limits, for the study overall: Across subjects, expanded clones never shared an identical CDR3 amino acid sequence, which suggests that the TCR-beta repertoires in every group were private. TCR clonal expansion was highest in HAM/TSP patients and lowest in MS patients, with MS patients falling below even healthy controls.

Spanning cysteine to phenylalanine, the CDR3 consists of 14 amino acids. CDR3 DNA only is kept here, 42 bases in frame from base 1. The germline V gene provides CDR1 SGHTA and CDR2 FQGNSA. The germline ends are 11 bases apart after V is trimmed by 2 bases and J by 7 bases. The healthy controls were volunteers from a blood bank in Maryland, USA. For sorted-subset TCR libraries, 850,000 to 1,000,000 sorted CD4+ or CD8+ T cells were used. Peripheral blood underwent Ficoll-Hypaque density gradient centrifugation to isolate PBMCs, which were then cryopreserved in liquid nitrogen. The study also sequenced paired sorted CD4+ and CD8+ subsets from healthy controls, HAM/TSP patients and MS patients. cDNA synthesis used template-switch 5'RACE with a primer carrying a 10-nucleotide random unique molecular identifier tagging each TCR transcript. Every sequencing run yielded over 160 million TCR-beta sequences covering 15-18 subjects. The RNeasy kit was used for extraction of total RNA. TCR-beta VDJ regions were amplified with primers for the TCR constant region and the 5'RACE anchor, using the KAPA Real-time Library Amplification kit. Sample indexes and Illumina adaptors were added in a first PCR, and a second PCR then increased library yield. After Ampure bead purification, the TCR product of roughly 650 bp was size-selected on a 2% E-gel SizeSelection system. Before pooling, library quality was checked on a Bioanalyzer, concentration was measured with Qubit, and libraries were quantified with the Kapa Library Quantification kit. Libraries were sequenced paired-end 2 x 150 bp on an Illumina HiSeq 2500. To increase sequence diversity, 25-30% phiX was spiked into each library pool. Per the source publication's procedure: The UMI-based MiGEC pipeline processed quality-filtered reads and removed over 85% of raw TCR sequences during error correction. IMGT germline references were used for alignment of VDJ genes, and clonotypes were defined by a unique CDR3 amino acid sequence together with V-J genes. VDJtools evaluated clonal expansion, Shannon diversity and CDR3 relatedness (CalcPairwiseDistances, ClusterSamples); CLCbio workbench built phylogenetic trees. A clone was classed as expanded if it had 8 or more unique UMIs, a cutoff based on coefficient-of-variation modelling across technical triplicates. TCRdb reanalyzed the raw reads on its own, using fastp at Q25 for trimming and MiXCR for clone calling, and kept in-frame beta chains. Rows with one shared CDR3 protein collapse into an entry with the most common genes and DNA. In this record, the V and J calls reflect TCRdb's handling and not the investigators' own analysis. For this sample there are fewer than 55,000 distinct CDR3 sequences; over 6% appear just once. The ten largest clones add up to about 0.5% of the sample.

This clonotype was seen once. This clone's antigen is unknown. The sample holds no much larger clone one base away, and base qualities are not on file. One read is thin evidence. The TCR sequence derives from a woman aged 40 to 50 in good health. The chain is made from TRBV7-2 and TRBJ2-2, and perhaps TRBD2 as D gene, on 5 matching bases. The sequenced sample consisted of CD4+ T cells from blood. This receptor carries the CDR3 CASSLLSEVGELFF. The DNA sequence is given as TGTGCCAGCAGCTTACTTTCGGAGGTCGGGGAGCTGTTTTTT.